This is a list of T cell receptor beta chains from one sample in a study of blood T cell repertoires in COVID-19. TCRdb keeps only in-frame clones here, not all; method: immunoSEQ multiplex PCR. The sample shows 310,000 or so clones, 70% to 90% of them seen only once. Material for sequencing was peripheral blood. These receptors were obtained from a man between 65 and 85 years old with acute or convalescent COVID-19. The CDR3 runs from the conserved cysteine through the conserved F or W. D genes are given only for firm matches. The size entry is marked missing in some rows and otherwise reads once, few, many or a size class.

D gene,V gene,clone size,J gene,CDR3 protein,CDR3 DNA
NA,TRBV2,NA,TRBJ1-6,CASMGFSPLHF,TGTGCCAGCATGGGCTTTTCACCCCTCCACTTT
NA,TRBV29-1,NA,TRBJ1-1,CSASGGDTEAFF,TGCAGCGCTTCAGGAGGGGACACTGAAGCTTTCTTT
NA,TRBV6-6,NA,TRBJ2-1,CASSIGQSSYNEQFF,TGTGCCAGCAGCATCGGACAGAGCTCCTACAATGAGCAGTTCTTC
NA,TRBV30,NA,TRBJ2-5,CAWTPGAETQYF,TGTGCCTGGACGCCGGGAGCAGAGACCCAGTACTTC
TRBD1,TRBV19,NA,TRBJ1-1,CASIQDRGRMLNTEAFF,TGTGCCAGTATTCAGGACAGGGGGCGAATGCTGAACACTGAAGCTTTCTTT
TRBD2,TRBV5-1,NA,TRBJ2-1,CASSLTGTSEYNEQFF,TGCGCCAGCAGCTTGACCGGGACTAGCGAGTACAATGAGCAGTTCTTC
TRBD2,TRBV13,few,TRBJ2-3,CASSLGRLAGGFIGADTQYF,TGTGCCAGCAGCTTAGGCCGGCTAGCGGGAGGGTTTATTGGTGCAGATACGCAGTATTTT
NA,TRBV5-1,few,TRBJ1-3,CASSFGETLPGNTIYF,TGCGCCAGCAGCTTCGGGGAAACCCTTCCCGGAAACACCATATATTTT
NA,TRBV6-2/TRBV6-3,NA,TRBJ1-1,CASSYAGMSAEAFF,TGTGCCAGCAGTTACGCGGGCATGTCCGCTGAAGCTTTCTTT
NA,TRBV6-4,NA,TRBJ2-1,CASSDGGVAYNEQFF,TGTGCCAGCAGTGACGGCGGAGTCGCCTACAATGAGCAGTTCTTC
TRBD1,TRBV20-1,NA,TRBJ2-7,CSASTGQDITYEQYF,TGCAGTGCTAGTACGGGACAGGACATAACCTACGAGCAGTACTTC
TRBD1,TRBV5-6,NA,TRBJ1-4,CASSLGGTDGEKLFF,TGTGCCAGCAGCTTGGGCGGGACAGACGGTGAAAAACTGTTTTTT
TRBD1,TRBV9,NA,TRBJ2-7,CASSVERTGKAYEQYF,TGTGCCAGCAGCGTAGAAAGGACAGGGAAAGCCTACGAGCAGTACTTC
TRBD1,TRBV3-1/TRBV3-2,NA,TRBJ1-3,CASSRGQYENTIYF,TGTGCCAGCAGCCGGGGACAGTACGAAAACACCATATATTTT
TRBD1,TRBV7-2,NA,TRBJ1-2,CASSVSGTGLYGYTF,TGTGCCAGCAGCGTATCCGGGACAGGGCTATATGGCTACACCTTC
NA,TRBV11-3,few,TRBJ2-2,CASSHPQTGELFF,TGTGCCAGCAGCCACCCTCAGACCGGGGAGCTGTTTTTT
NA,TRBV4-2,NA,TRBJ1-2,CASSHSTSNYGYTF,TGTGCCAGCAGCCATTCGACAAGCAACTATGGCTACACCTTC
NA,TRBV28,NA,TRBJ1-2,CASSFTDGYTF,TGTGCCAGCAGTTTCACGGATGGCTACACCTTC
NA,TRBV5-4,NA,TRBJ2-5,CASSSQETQYF,TGTGCCAGCAGCTCGCAAGAGACCCAGTACTTC
NA,TRBV6-1,NA,TRBJ1-1,CASSEMIVMNTEAFF,TGTGCCAGCAGTGAAATGATAGTCATGAACACTGAAGCTTTCTTT
NA,TRBV5-1,NA,TRBJ2-3,CASSPQGNTDTQYF,TGCGCCAGCAGCCCGCAGGGAAACACAGATACGCAGTATTTT
NA,TRBV21-1,NA,TRBJ1-2,CASSNLDRYANYGYTF,TGTGCCAGCAGCAACCTAGACAGGTATGCTAACTATGGCTACACCTTC
NA,TRBV4-1,few,TRBJ2-1,CASSQVGPSSYNEQFF,TGCGCCAGCAGCCAAGTTGGCCCAAGCTCCTACAATGAGCAGTTCTTC
NA,TRBV12-5,NA,TRBJ2-7,CASGLVRTKTYEQYF,TGTGCTAGTGGTTTGGTACGGACAAAAACCTACGAGCAGTACTTC
TRBD2,TRBV2,NA,TRBJ2-5,CASSPIWGGTQYF,TGTGCCAGCAGTCCTATATGGGGGGGGACCCAGTACTTC
TRBD1,TRBV5-1,few,TRBJ1-5,CASSPGQGTQPQHF,TGCGCCAGCAGCCCCGGACAGGGCACCCAGCCCCAGCATTTT
TRBD1,TRBV19,NA,TRBJ1-5,CASSIQGARQPQHF,TGTGCCAGTAGTATTCAGGGGGCCCGACAGCCCCAGCATTTT
NA,TRBV19,NA,TRBJ2-2,CASSISLALWTGELFF,TGTGCCAGTAGTATTAGCTTAGCTCTGTGGACCGGGGAGCTGTTTTTT
NA,TRBV7-9,NA,TRBJ2-5,CASSLIIDRFQETQYF,TGTGCCAGCAGCTTAATTATCGACAGATTCCAAGAGACCCAGTACTTC
TRBD1,TRBV10-1,NA,TRBJ2-2,CASSARRGRRPGELFF,TGCGCCAGCAGTGCAAGAAGGGGGCGCAGGCCCGGGGAGCTGTTTTTT
NA,TRBV20-1,NA,TRBJ1-1,CSASGVASEGTEAFF,TGCAGTGCTAGTGGGGTGGCCTCGGAGGGGACTGAAGCTTTCTTT
TRBD2,TRBV27,NA,TRBJ2-3,CASSPRTSRLTDTQYF,TGTGCCAGCAGTCCTAGGACTAGCCGACTCACAGATACGCAGTATTTT
NA,TRBV6-6,NA,TRBJ1-1,CASSYSSDTEAFF,TGTGCCAGCAGTTACTCGTCGGACACTGAAGCTTTCTTT
TRBD1,TRBV24-1,NA,TRBJ2-7,CATSDSQGAGYEQYF,TGTGCCACCAGTGATTCACAGGGGGCCGGGTACGAGCAGTACTTC
NA,TRBV28,NA,TRBJ2-7,CASRLDPQYGEQYF,TGTGCCAGCAGGCTAGATCCCCAATACGGCGAGCAGTACTTC
TRBD2,TRBV27,few,TRBJ2-5,CASSSLSGRAGETQYF,TGTGCCAGCAGTTCCCTGAGCGGGAGGGCCGGGGAGACCCAGTACTTC
NA,TRBV12-5,NA,TRBJ1-1,CASGPGQNTEAFF,TGTGCTAGTGGTCCGGGACAGAACACTGAAGCTTTCTTT
TRBD1,TRBV19,NA,TRBJ1-6,CASSPDRALNSPLHF,TGTGCCAGTAGCCCAGACAGGGCGCTCAATTCACCCCTCCACTTT
TRBD1,TRBV6-5,once,TRBJ2-5,CASSSTGAETQYF,TGTGCCAGCAGTTCGACAGGGGCCGAGACCCAGTACTTC
NA,TRBV7-2,NA,TRBJ2-5,CASSSRLQETQYF,TGTGCCAGCAGCTCCAGATTACAAGAGACCCAGTACTTC
NA,TRBV5-1,NA,TRBJ1-1,CASGADHTEAFF,TGCGCCAGCGGGGCAGACCACACTGAAGCTTTCTTT
NA,TRBV6-5,NA,TRBJ2-3,CASRAGIDTQYF,TGTGCCAGCCGGGCGGGGATAGATACGCAGTATTTT
NA,TRBV28,NA,TRBJ1-3,CASSLGGARAGNTIYF,TGTGCCAGCAGCCTAGGGGGGGCGAGGGCTGGAAACACCATATATTTT
NA,TRBV5-1,once,TRBJ2-1,CASSLGTDSGDEQFF,TGCGCCAGCAGCTTGGGAACTGATTCGGGGGATGAGCAGTTCTTC
NA,TRBV7-2,NA,TRBJ1-1,CASSFSWRRGTEAFF,TGTGCCAGCAGCTTTTCTTGGCGGAGGGGTACTGAAGCTTTCTTT
NA,TRBV7-9,NA,TRBJ2-7,CASSRGLTGYSYEQYF,TGTGCCAGCAGCAGGGGCTTAACGGGGTACTCCTACGAGCAGTACTTC
TRBD2,TRBV10-3,NA,TRBJ2-2,CAISASGRDGELFF,TGTGCCATCTCGGCTAGCGGGAGAGACGGGGAGCTGTTTTTT
NA,TRBV2,NA,TRBJ2-3,CASKGEWGDTQYF,TGTGCCAGCAAGGGGGAGTGGGGAGATACGCAGTATTTT